This TCR beta chain was retrieved from a study of long-term antiretroviral therapy in people with HIV. Running of the v3.0 immunoSEQ assay took place at survey level. The protocol was immunoSEQ multiplex PCR, while the TCRdb copy is restricted to in-frame clones and leaves out a portion. The sample yields some 11,000 clones, more than 80% seen once. The source is a man aged 35 to 55 with HIV. This specimen was unsorted PBMCs, taken 3.4 years after starting antiretroviral therapy.

CDR3 nucleotide sequence: TGTGCCAGCAGCCCCCTCTCTGGCTACGAGCAGTACTTC. This sequence encodes CASSPLSGYEQYF. The chain employs TRBV11-2 and TRBJ2-7; no clear D. The V end was cut by 5 bases, the J end by 3 bases, with 11 bases between. The CDR3 contains 13 residues. The germline CDR1 and CDR2 sequences are SGHAT and FQNNGV.